This TCR beta chain comes out of a study of blood T cells in healthy people across ages. For the second PCR, which ran for 7 to 11 cycles, a sample-barcoded 5' primer and a J-beta primer mix were used. TCRdb re-derived calls from the 5' RACE reads in MiXCR, one entry per CDR3 protein. The sample has some 1.5 million distinct CDR3 sequences, roughly 27% seen once. As concerns this clonotype: The junction does not match germline at one end; this may be a read error.

The CDR3 extends over 13 amino acids. Germline-derived CDR1 and CDR2 are SGHAT and FQNNGV. The chain has TRBV11-2 and TRBJ1-2; perhaps TRBD1 as D (6 bases). Sequenced input: blood. The source of this sequence is a woman under 40 in good health. The CDR3 region is CASSLGGGYDYTF. The CDR3 coding sequence is TGTGCCAGCAGCTTGGGGGGGGGCTATGACTACACCTTC.